Here is one TCR beta chain with its context. Measured with immunoSEQ multiplex PCR; TCRdb has only the in-frame clones, and not every one. The repertoire holds under 350,000 clones, with roughly 90% as singletons. This record comes from a study of blood T cell repertoires in COVID-19. The germline CDR1 and CDR2 sequences are SQVTM and ANQGSEA. The CDR3 consists of 15 residues. Between the trimmed V and J ends, which lost 4 bases and 0 bases, there was a span of 12 bases. This receptor was identified in a man aged 35 to 55 with acute or convalescent COVID-19. Sample: peripheral blood. This sequence joins TRBV29-1 and TRBJ2-2; D gene ambiguous. In DNA, the CDR3 is TGCAGCGTTGTATACACACATCCGAACACCGGGGAGCTGTTTTTT. Translating it yields CSVVYTHPNTGELFF.